The present T cell receptor (beta chain) was sequenced within a study of spatial heterogeneity in lung cancer. Background on the study: Sequenced follow-up PBMC samples came a median of approximately 2 years after resection, where available.

Regarding time point: blood at routine non-recurrence follow-up after resection. From the 5' RACE reads, TCRdb called clonotypes with MiXCR, one entry per CDR3 protein. The top ten clones hold roughly 15% of a sample with fewer than 50,000 distinct CDR3 sequences, under 12% of them seen once. The TCR was taken from a female donor with early-stage non-small cell lung cancer. The sample consisted of PBMCs, taken at follow-up.

CDR3 DNA sequence: TGTGCCAGCAGGATCGGACTGATGGGCACAGATACGCAGTATTTT. This sequence encodes CASRIGLMGTDTQYF. This chain links TRBV6-5 with TRBJ2-3, with D possibly matching TRBD2 (5 bases). Trimming cost V 6 bases and J 1 base, with 14 bases left between them. CDR3 length: 15 residues. CDR1 and CDR2 from the germline V gene are MNHEY and SVGAGI.